This T cell receptor beta chain derives from a study of OX40 agonist ivuxolimab in advanced cancers. Background on the study: Intravenous ivuxolimab at 0.01 to 10 mg/kg was given to patients every 2 weeks. Previous treatment with anti-PD-1, anti-PD-L1 or anti-CTLA-4 therapy was allowed; 40% had received some.

Trimming removed 4 bases at V and 4 bases at J, with 10 bases between. Germline V gene data show CDR1 as SQVTM and CDR2 as ANQGSEA. The CDR3 has 12 amino acids. Study-level results: Among the lowest levels of clonal expansion were found in partial responders at 0.1-3.0 mg/kg. Within 6 weeks, CD4+ and CD8+ blood T cells expanded clonally at 0.1 to 3.0 mg/kg.

With respect to this clone: The antigen remains undetermined.

Here immunoSEQ multiplex PCR was the method, and the copy in TCRdb shows in-frame clones only, minus some. The data show 65,000 to 80,000 clones, roughly 92% seen once. The chain employs TRBV29-1 and TRBJ1-2, with D possibly matching TRBD1 (6 bases). Sequencing used CD4+ or CD8+ T cells sorted from blood, obtained in a trial of the OX40 agonist ivuxolimab. The receptor was isolated from an adult with an advanced solid tumor such as melanoma, head and neck, liver or kidney cancer. The DNA of the CDR3 is TGCAGCGTTGGTGCGGGGGCCTATGGCTACACCTTC. It translates to CSVGAGAYGYTF.